This T cell receptor beta chain is from a study of CD8+CD57+ T cells in acquired aplastic anemia. Trimming removed 4 bases from V and 4 bases from J, with 25 bases in between. This CDR3 has 17 amino acids. Per the germline V gene, CDR1 is SQVTM and CDR2 is ANQGSEA. Investigators profiled TCR beta VDJ and CDR3 from genomic DNA template. TCRdb passed the reads through MiXCR, listing each CDR3 protein once. Here the sample spans roughly 190,000 distinct CDR3 sequences, roughly half being singletons. The chain has TRBV29-1 and TRBJ1-1; tentative D call: TRBD1 (6 bases). The clonotype comes from a human donor in good health, serving as a control. Sequenced material: sorted CD4+, CD8+, or CD8+CD57+ T cells (not recorded which) from PBMCs. The CDR3 reads CSVVVGEGFGQITEAFF. DNA of the CDR3: TGCAGCGTTGTTGTCGGGGAAGGCTTTGGACAGATCACTGAAGCTTTCTTT. The complete variable domain, with remaining parts taken from reference TRBV29-1 and TRBJ1-1, reads SAVISQKPSRDICQRGTSLTIQCQVDSQVTMMFWYRQQPGQSLTLIATANQGSEATYESGFVIDKFPISRPNLTFSTLTVSNMSPEDSSIYLCSVVVGEGFGQITEAFFGQGTRLTVV.